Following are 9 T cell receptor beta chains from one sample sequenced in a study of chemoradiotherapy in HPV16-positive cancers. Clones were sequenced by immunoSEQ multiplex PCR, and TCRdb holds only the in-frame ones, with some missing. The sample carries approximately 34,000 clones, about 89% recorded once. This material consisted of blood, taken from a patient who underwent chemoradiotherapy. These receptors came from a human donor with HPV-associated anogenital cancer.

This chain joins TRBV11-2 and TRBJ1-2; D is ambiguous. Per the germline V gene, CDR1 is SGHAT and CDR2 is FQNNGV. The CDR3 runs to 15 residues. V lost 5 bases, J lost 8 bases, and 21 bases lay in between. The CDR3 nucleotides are TGTGCCAGCAGCCTGACCGGGCGCAGAACGGGGGGCTACACCTTC. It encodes CASSLTGRRTGGYTF.

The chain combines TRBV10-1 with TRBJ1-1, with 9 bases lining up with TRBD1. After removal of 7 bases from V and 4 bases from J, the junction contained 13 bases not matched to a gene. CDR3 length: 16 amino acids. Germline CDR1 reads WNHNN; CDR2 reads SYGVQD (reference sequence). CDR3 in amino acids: CASTPRDRVLGTEAFF. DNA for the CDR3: TGCGCCAGCACTCCCCGGGACAGGGTTTTGGGCACTGAAGCTTTCTTT.

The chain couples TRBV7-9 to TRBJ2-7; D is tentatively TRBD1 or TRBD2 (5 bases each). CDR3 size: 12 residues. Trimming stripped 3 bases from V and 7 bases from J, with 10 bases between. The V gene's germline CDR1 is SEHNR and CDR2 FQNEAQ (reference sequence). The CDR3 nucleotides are TGTGCCAGCAGCTTCCCTGGGACGGAGCAGTACTTC. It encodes CASSFPGTEQYF.

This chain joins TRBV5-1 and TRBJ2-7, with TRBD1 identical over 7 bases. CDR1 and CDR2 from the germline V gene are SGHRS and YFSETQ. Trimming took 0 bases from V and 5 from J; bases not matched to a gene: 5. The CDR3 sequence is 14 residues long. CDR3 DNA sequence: TGCGCCAGCAGCTTGGACAGGGGAGTCGACGAGCAGTACTTC. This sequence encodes CASSLDRGVDEQYF. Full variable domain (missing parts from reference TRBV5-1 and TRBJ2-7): KAGVTQTPRYLIKTRGQQVTLSCSPISGHRSVSWYQQTPGQGLQFLFEYFSETQRNKGNFPGRFSGRQFSNSRSEMNVSTLELGDSALYLCASSLDRGVDEQYFGPGTRLTVT.

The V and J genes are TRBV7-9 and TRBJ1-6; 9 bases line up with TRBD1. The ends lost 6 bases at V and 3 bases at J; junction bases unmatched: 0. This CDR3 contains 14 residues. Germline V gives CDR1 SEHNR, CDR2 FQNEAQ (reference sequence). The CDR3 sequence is CASRTGGYNSPLHF. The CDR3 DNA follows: TGTGCCAGCAGGACAGGGGGCTATAATTCACCCCTCCACTTT.

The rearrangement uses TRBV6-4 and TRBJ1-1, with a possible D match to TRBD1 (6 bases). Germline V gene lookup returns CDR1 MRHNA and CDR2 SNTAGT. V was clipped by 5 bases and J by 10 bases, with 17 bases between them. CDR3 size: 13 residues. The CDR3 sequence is CASSWEGDRGAFF. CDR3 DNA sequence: TGTGCCAGCAGTTGGGAGGGGGATAGGGGAGCTTTCTTT.

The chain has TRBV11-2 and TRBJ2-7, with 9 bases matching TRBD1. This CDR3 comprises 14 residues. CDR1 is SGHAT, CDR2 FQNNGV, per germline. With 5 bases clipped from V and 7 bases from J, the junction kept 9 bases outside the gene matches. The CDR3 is CASSIGTGMEEQYF. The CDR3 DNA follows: TGTGCCAGCAGCATCGGGACAGGGATGGAGGAGCAGTACTTC.

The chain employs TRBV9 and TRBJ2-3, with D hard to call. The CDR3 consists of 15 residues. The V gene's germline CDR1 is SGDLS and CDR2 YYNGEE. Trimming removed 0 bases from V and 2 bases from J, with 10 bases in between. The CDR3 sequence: CASSVGGRVTDTQYF. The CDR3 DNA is TGTGCCAGCAGCGTAGGCGGACGAGTCACAGATACGCAGTATTTT.

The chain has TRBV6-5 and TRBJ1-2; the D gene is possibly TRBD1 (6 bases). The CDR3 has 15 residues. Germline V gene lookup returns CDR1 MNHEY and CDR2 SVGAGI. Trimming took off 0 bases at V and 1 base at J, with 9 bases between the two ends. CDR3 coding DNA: TGTGCCAGCAGTTACTCAAGGGGGGTTAACTATGGCTACACCTTC. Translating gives CASSYSRGVNYGYTF.